These 4 T cell receptor beta chains came from one sample sequenced in a study of control samples from healthy donors and cancer patients. Using immunoSEQ multiplex PCR, the repertoire was profiled, and TCRdb retains in-frame clones only, with some absent. This table holds tens of thousands of clones, over 65% found once. The sequencing input was formalin-fixed, paraffin-embedded tissue. The source is a male donor with melanoma.

The count of this clone is one. The chain employs TRBV10-3 and TRBJ2-1; a weak D match, TRBD2 (6 bases). Germline-derived CDR1 and CDR2 are ENHRY and SYGVKD. This CDR3 contains 13 residues. V was clipped by 0 bases and J by 6 bases, with 6 bases between them. CDR3 loop: CAISESGGNEQFF. CDR3 sequence (DNA): TGTGCCATCAGTGAGTCGGGGGGCAATGAGCAGTTCTTC.

This clone was counted only a few times. The genes are TRBV7-9 and TRBJ1-2; maybe TRBD1 (5 bases). With 5 bases removed from V and 8 bases from J, the gap between germline ends came to 18 bases. The CDR3 spans 14 residues. Germline V lookup: CDR1 SEHNR, CDR2 FQNEAQ (reference sequence). CDR3 region: CASSLQESGKGYTF. CDR3 in DNA: TGTGCCAGCAGCCTACAGGAATCGGGCAAAGGCTACACCTTC.

A single count supports this clone. J is TRBJ2-1 and V is TRBV5-5; the D is unclear. CDR1 and CDR2 (germline): SGHKS, YYEKEE (reference sequence). This CDR3 has 14 residues. The V and J ends lost 4 bases and 4 bases respectively, with 12 bases between them. The CDR3 is CASSPPELYNEQFF. In DNA form, the CDR3 reads TGTGCCAGCAGCCCGCCGGAACTTTACAATGAGCAGTTCTTC.

The V call is TRBV10-3, the J call TRBJ1-2, with D tentatively TRBD1 (6 bases). The CDR3 runs to 15 residues. CDR1 is ENHRY, CDR2 SYGVKD, per germline. V lost 2 bases to trimming and J lost 1 base, with 11 bases between them. The CDR3 DNA reads TGTGCCATCAGTGAGCCCGGGGGCGATAACTATGGCTACACCTTC. Its translation is CAISEPGGDNYGYTF.